These 8 T cell receptor beta chains came from one sample sequenced in a study of cytotoxic CD8 clonotypes in ibrutinib-treated CLL. The data were produced by immunoSEQ multiplex PCR, yet TCRdb's version contains in-frame clones alone and is incomplete. The repertoire consists of around 14,000 clones, with approximately 52% occurring once and the leading ten covering less than 40%. Sample: PBMCs, taken at an approximately 23-month disease-progression time point, from a patient treated with ibrutinib. The origin of the receptors is a human donor with chronic lymphocytic leukemia.

The chain joins TRBV29-1 to TRBJ2-5, with TRBD1 as a possible D gene (6 bases). The CDR3 sequence is 13 residues long. The germline gives CDR1 SQVTM, CDR2 ANQGSEA. V lost 3 bases and J lost 1, with 9 bases in between. DNA for the CDR3: TGCAGCGTTGATCTACAGGGCCAAGAGACCCAGTACTTC. This translates into CSVDLQGQETQYF. Full variable domain (outside the CDR3, taken from reference TRBV29-1 and TRBJ2-5): SAVISQKPSRDICQRGTSLTIQCQVDSQVTMMFWYRQQPGQSLTLIATANQGSEATYESGFVIDKFPISRPNLTFSTLTVSNMSPEDSSIYLCSVDLQGQETQYFGPGTRLLVL.

This clone was picked up a small number of times. The chain combines TRBV7-9 with TRBJ1-2; D is uncertain. The V and J ends lost 1 base and 6 bases respectively, with 15 bases between them. There are 15 residues in the CDR3. Germline CDR1 is SEHNR and CDR2 is FQNEAQ (reference sequence). CDR3: CASSLGGQGFHGYTF. CDR3 in DNA: TGTGCCAGCAGCTTAGGAGGGCAAGGTTTTCATGGCTACACCTTC.

The J gene is TRBJ1-2, the V gene TRBV10-2, with D maybe TRBD1 (5 bases). Germline CDR1 and CDR2: WSHSY and SAAADI. The V end lost 9 bases, the J end lost 5 bases, and 10 bases lay between the germline ends. This CDR3 is 11 amino acids long. Here the CDR3 reads CASLQEYGYTF. In DNA, the CDR3 is TGCGCCAGTCTACAGGAGTATGGCTACACCTTC.

The chain has TRBV9 and TRBJ1-6; TRBD1 matches at 8 bases. CDR1 and CDR2 from the germline V gene are SGDLS and YYNGEE. This CDR3 contains 14 residues. V was clipped by 2 bases and J by 7 bases; unmatched bases: 2. The DNA of the CDR3 is TGTGCCAGCAGCGTTCGACAGGGGAATTCACCCCTCCACTTT. Its translation: CASSVRQGNSPLHF.

The genes are TRBV18 and TRBJ2-3; 8 nucleotides align to TRBD2. V lost 0 bases and J lost 3; bases outside the gene matches: 8. CDR1 and CDR2 from the germline V gene are KGHSH and LQKENI. This CDR3 has 17 amino acids. Here the CDR3 reads CASSPPIRGGGTDTQYF. The DNA of the CDR3 is TGTGCCAGCTCACCACCGATCCGGGGGGGCGGGACAGATACGCAGTATTTT.

This clone was detected only a few times. The CDR3 nucleotides read TGTGCCAGCAGTGATGCTAGCGGGGGCCTTGGGGCAGAGGAGCTGTTTTTT. Amino acid sequence: CASSDASGGLGAEELFF. The chain recombines TRBV2 with TRBJ2-2; 10 nucleotides match TRBD2. CDR3 length: 17 amino acids. Germline loops: CDR1 SNHLY, CDR2 FYNNEI. With V trimmed by 3 bases and J by 10 bases, 14 bases remained unmatched.

The V gene is TRBV7-9, the J gene TRBJ1-1; possibly TRBD1 for D (5 bases). This CDR3 is built from 15 residues. The germline CDR1 and CDR2 sequences are SEHNR and FQNEAQ (reference sequence). V lost 5 bases and J 5 bases, leaving 18 bases between the germline ends. CDR3 sequence reads: CASSTGGLMGTEAFF. CDR3 in DNA: TGTGCCAGCAGCACTGGGGGATTAATGGGAACTGAAGCTTTCTTT.

This clone showed up just a few times. The rearrangement uses TRBV2 and TRBJ1-2, with D hard to call. Per germline, CDR1 SNHLY and CDR2 FYNNEI. V was trimmed by 5 bases and J by 6 bases, leaving 19 bases between them. The CDR3 spans 15 residues. The CDR3 nucleotides are TGTGCCAGCAGTCTACCCCGAGCCCCTTTAGATGGCTACACCTTC. The encoded protein is CASSLPRAPLDGYTF. The complete variable domain, with remaining parts taken from reference TRBV2 and TRBJ1-2, reads EPEVTQTPSHQVTQMGQEVILRCVPISNHLYFYWYRQILGQKVEFLVSFYNNEISEKSEIFDDQFSVERPDGSNFTLKIRSTKLEDSAMYFCASSLPRAPLDGYTFGSGTRLTVV.